These 12 T cell receptor beta chains were all obtained from the same sample, sequenced in a study of STAT5B mutations in CD4+ large granular lymphocyte leukemia. Libraries were prepared by immunoSEQ multiplex PCR; TCRdb keeps only in-frame clonotypes and omits some of them. In the table there are 25,000 to 30,000 clones, 65% to 85% of which are singletons. Sequences were obtained from CD4+ T cells from blood buffy coats. These receptors were taken from a human donor in good health.

The rearrangement uses TRBV5-1 and TRBJ2-3, with 10 positions matching TRBD2. The ends lost 0 bases at V and 0 bases at J; junction bases unmatched: 7. CDR3 length: 18 amino acids. Germline V gene data show CDR1 as SGHRS and CDR2 as YFSETQ. The CDR3 nucleotides read TGCGCCAGCAGCTTGGTGGGGACTAGCGTGTCTAGCACAGATACGCAGTATTTT. It yields the protein CASSLVGTSVSSTDTQYF.

This sequence joins TRBV28 and TRBJ1-4; TRBD1 might be the D (6 bases). This CDR3 contains 14 residues. Germline CDR1 and CDR2: MDHEN and SYDVKM. Trimming left V 5 bases short and J 4 bases short, with 11 bases between. The CDR3 is CASSTGTINEKLFF. The DNA of the CDR3 is TGTGCCAGCAGTACAGGGACCATTAATGAAAAACTGTTTTTT.

The chain uses TRBV7-9 and TRBJ1-6, with no clear D. Looked up from germline, CDR1 is SEHNR and CDR2 is FQNEAQ (reference sequence). The germline V and J ends were trimmed by 1 base and 9 bases, with 10 bases remaining between them. The CDR3 is made up of 14 amino acids. The CDR3 sequence: CASSLGGLGSPLHF. The CDR3 DNA is TGTGCCAGCAGCTTAGGAGGGCTTGGTTCACCCCTCCACTTT.

Here the CDR3 DNA reads TGTGCCAGCAGCTTTCCGGGACAGGGGGCTCACGAGCAGTACTTC. Protein product: CASSFPGQGAHEQYF. The V and J genes are TRBV7-2 and TRBJ2-7; 12 bases agree with TRBD1. CDR3 length equals 15 residues. The trim removed 3 bases at V and 5 bases at J, leaving 5 bases unmatched. The V gene's germline CDR1 is SGHTA and CDR2 FQGNSA.

The chain combines TRBV4-2 with TRBJ2-3; 10 bases align to TRBD2. Trimming at V came to 4 bases and at J to 6 bases, leaving 16 bases not matched to a gene. CDR3 length: 18 amino acids. The germline CDR1 and CDR2 sequences are LGHNA and YNFKEQ. In DNA form, the CDR3 reads TGTGCCAGCAGCCCCCTCTGGGGAAGCGGGGGGGCGGGCGATACGCAGTATTTT. Residues: CASSPLWGSGGAGDTQYF.

CDR3 DNA: TGTGCCACCAGCAGAGATTTGGGACAGGACAATGAAAAACTGTTTTTT. Protein: CATSRDLGQDNEKLFF. The chain links TRBV15 to TRBJ1-4; 8 positions match TRBD1. V lost 0 bases and J lost 5; bases outside the gene matches: 5. CDR3 length: 16 amino acids. CDR1 LNHNV and CDR2 YYDKDF come from the germline V gene (reference sequence).

The J gene is TRBJ1-1, the V gene TRBV18; D possibly corresponds to TRBD1 (5 bases). V was clipped by 2 bases and J by 1 base, with 8 bases between them. This CDR3 has 14 residues. Germline assignment: CDR1 KGHSH and CDR2 LQKENI. The CDR3 region has the DNA TGTGCCAGCTCACCAGGGACGGAGAACACTGAAGCTTTCTTT. Translating gives CASSPGTENTEAFF.

V is TRBV7-9 and J is TRBJ2-2; 8 bases fit TRBD1. The CDR3 is made up of 16 amino acids. Losses at the gene ends were 4 bases for V and 7 bases for J; bases not matched to a gene: 11. Germline CDR1 is SEHNR and CDR2 is FQNEAQ (reference sequence). The CDR3 here is CASSSTPGQVHGELFF. The CDR3 coding sequence is TGTGCCAGCAGCTCGACCCCGGGACAGGTTCACGGGGAGCTGTTTTTT.

This clone came up a few times. The V call is TRBV7-9, the J call TRBJ1-6, with D perhaps matching TRBD1 (6 bases). The germline V gene has CDR1 SEHNR and CDR2 FQNEAQ (reference sequence). This CDR3 comprises 15 residues. The V end was cut by 5 bases, the J end by 9 bases, with 17 bases between. Here the CDR3 reads CASSLTGGGSSPLHF. In DNA form, the CDR3 reads TGTGCCAGCAGCCTGACAGGTGGTGGGAGTTCACCCCTCCACTTT.

In its sample, this clone was seen a few times. The chain joins TRBV7-2 to TRBJ2-7; 7 bases map to TRBD1. This CDR3 has 15 amino acids. The ends lost 0 bases at V and 7 bases at J; junction bases unmatched: 9. CDR1 is SGHTA, CDR2 FQGNSA, per germline. CDR3 coding DNA: TGTGCCAGCAGCTTAGCAGGGGGCGCATCGAAGGAGCAGTACGTC. As protein: CASSLAGGASKEQYV.

The chain links TRBV7-2 to TRBJ2-1; 7 nucleotides line up with TRBD2. This CDR3 spans 12 amino acids. V lost 4 bases and J lost 6; bases outside the gene matches: 0. Germline CDR1 reads SGHTA; CDR2 reads FQGNSA. CDR3 coding DNA: TGTGCCAGCAGCTCTAGCGGCAATGAGCAGTTCTTC. Protein product: CASSSSGNEQFF. Combining the CDR3 with reference TRBV7-2 and TRBJ2-1 gives the whole variable domain GAGVSQSPSNKVTEKGKDVELRCDPISGHTALYWYRQSLGQGLEFLIYFQGNSAPDKSGLPSDRFSAERTGGSVSTLTIQRTQQEDSAVYLCASSSSGNEQFFGPGTRLTVL.

The gene calls are TRBV7-2 and TRBJ2-7, with 7 bases that match TRBD1. The V and J ends lost 3 bases and 0 bases, in that order; junction bases with no gene match: 5. CDR1 SGHTA and CDR2 FQGNSA come from the germline V gene. The CDR3 totals 15 residues. The CDR3 region is CASSLTGLSSYEQYV. CDR3 DNA: TGTGCCAGCAGCTTGACAGGGCTGAGCTCCTACGAGCAGTACGTC.